This T cell receptor beta chain was observed in a study of neoadjuvant anti-PD-1 for oral cavity cancer. For the study at large: Patients without progression got a fourth dose around day 43. The study, taken as a whole, reports: Each response group had just a few patients in TCR analyses.

As regards this clone: As yet, its antigen is unknown.

Analysis of PBMCs was direct, with no culture step. Here immunoSEQ multiplex PCR was the method, and the copy in TCRdb shows in-frame clones only, minus some. The table lists tens of thousands of clones, more than 70% of them singletons. This specimen was PBMCs, taken before nivolumab (anti-PD-1) treatment. The receptor was isolated from a person between 35 and 79 years old with oral cavity squamous cell carcinoma.

The CDR3 loop is CASSSYKNTEAFF. In DNA form, the CDR3 reads TGTGCCAGCAGTTCGTACAAGAACACTGAAGCTTTCTTT. V usage is TRBV28 and J usage is TRBJ1-1; no firm D call. CDR1 MDHEN and CDR2 SYDVKM come from the germline V gene. Between the trimmed V and J ends, which lost 4 bases and 1 base, there was a span of 7 bases. CDR3 size: 13 residues. Full variable domain (rest looked up from reference TRBV28 and TRBJ1-1): DVKVTQSSRYLVKRTGEKVFLECVQDMDHENMFWYRQDPGLGLRLIYFSYDVKMKEKGDIPEGYSVSREKKERFSLILESASTNQTSMYLCASSSYKNTEAFFGQGTRLTVV.